These 7 T cell receptor beta chains came from one sample sequenced in a study of T cells in Graves' hyperthyroidism and ophthalmopathy. Amplification targeted TCR beta CDR3 regions from RNA transcripts. The HTBI primer set drove a first-round RT-PCR of the TCR CDR3. TCRdb passed the multiplex PCR reads through MiXCR, listing each CDR3 protein once. Counted here are hundreds of thousands of distinct CDR3 sequences, around 38% occurring once; the ten biggest clones make up around 9.3%. The source material was blood. The receptor source for this set is a young man with Graves' hyperthyroidism.

This chain joins TRBV18 and TRBJ2-7; D is undetermined. Germline V CDR1 and CDR2: KGHSH, LQKENI. The CDR3 totals 12 residues. The V end was cut by 2 bases, the J end by 4 bases, with 6 bases between. CDR3: CASSPKEYEQYF. The CDR3, as DNA: TGTGCCAGCTCACCAAAGGAGTACGAGCAGTACTTC.

J is TRBJ2-7 and V is TRBV2; TRBD1 might be the D (6 bases). V lost 5 bases, J lost 4 bases, and 15 bases lay in between. Per the germline V gene, CDR1 is SNHLY and CDR2 is FYNNEI. The CDR3 consists of 14 residues. CDR3 loop: CASSLVTGRYEQYF. In DNA form, the CDR3 reads TGTGCCAGCAGTTTAGTAACAGGGCGGTACGAGCAGTACTTC.

A few counts support this clonotype. The chain joins TRBV11-3 to TRBJ1-2; possible D gene TRBD1, 5 bases. Trimming removed 11 bases at V and 3 bases at J, with 10 bases between. CDR3 length: 11 amino acids. The germline V gene has CDR1 SGHNT and CDR2 YENEEA. In DNA form, the CDR3 reads TGTGCCCGGGGGGGAGACTATGGCTACACCTTC. Translated, it gives CARGGDYGYTF.

As concerns this clonotype: Just one base apart from a much larger clone, this may be a read error. This chain uses TRBV7-2 with TRBJ1-3, with a possible D match to TRBD1 (5 bases). The CDR3 covers 15 residues. CDR1 and CDR2 from the germline V gene are SGHTA and FQGNSA. CDR3 coding DNA: TGTGCCAGCAGCTTTGGTCGACAGACCGGAAGCACCATATATTTT. It specifies CASSFGRQTGSTIYF.

The chain links TRBV12-3 or TRBV12-4 to TRBJ1-1, with a tentative D call TRBD1 (5 bases). This CDR3 has 14 amino acids. The V gene lost 5 bases and the J gene lost 0 bases, with 10 bases spanning the gap. CDR3 bases: TGTGCCAGCAGTCAACAGGCTATGAACACTGAAGCTTTCTTT. It specifies CASSQQAMNTEAFF.

This clonotype was observed a few times. The rearrangement joins TRBV7-9 to TRBJ1-1; D uncertain. V was trimmed by 3 bases and J by 3 bases, leaving 14 bases between them. The CDR3 is made up of 15 amino acids. Germline V gene data show CDR1 as SEHNR and CDR2 as FQNEAQ (reference sequence). Written as DNA, the CDR3 is TGTGCCAGCAGCTTTCCCGGGCAGGAGGACACTGAAGCTTTCTTT. Translated, it gives CASSFPGQEDTEAFF.

A note on this clonotype: Because the CDR3 is missing its conserved closing phenylalanine or tryptophan, this is likely a read error. The V and J genes are TRBV10-3 and TRBJ2-5, with D perhaps being TRBD1 or TRBD2 (7 bases each). V was trimmed by 11 bases and J by 7 bases, leaving 26 bases between them. This CDR3 has 15 residues. Germline CDR1 reads ENHRY; CDR2 reads SYGVKD. This CDR3 reads CASSPQGGVLATQYL. The CDR3 bases are TGTGCCTCCTCCCCTCAGGGGGGGGTCCTGGCGACCCAGTACCTC.